The rows below give T cell receptor beta chains drawn from one sample of a study of shared clonotypes between healthy human individuals. Sequencing was performed with immunoSEQ multiplex PCR; in TCRdb, only in-frame clones are kept and a portion is missing. Of roughly 2.5 million clones in the sample, approximately 90% were seen once. Sequencing was done on a sample of naive CD4+ T cells sorted from blood. The origin of the receptors is a man younger than 30 in good health. CDR3s include the opening cysteine and the closing phenylalanine or tryptophan. D genes are given only for firm matches. Where a row states a size, it is once, few, many or the class of an expanded clone; other rows omit it.

D,length,size,V,J,DNA,CDR3
TRBD2,14,.,TRBV30,TRBJ2-1,TGTGCCTGGGAGACTAGCGGCTCCTACAATGAGCAGTTCTTC,CAWETSGSYNEQFF
.,18,.,TRBV9,TRBJ2-1,TGTGCCAGCAGCGTAGGCCGAGACACTAGGGGGTCTCACAATGAGCAGTTCTTC,CASSVGRDTRGSHNEQFF
TRBD1,13,.,TRBV6-1,TRBJ1-2,TGTGCCAGCAGACGGACAGGGACCTATGGCTACACCTTC,CASRRTGTYGYTF
TRBD2,14,.,TRBV6-6,TRBJ2-7,TGTGCCAGCAGTTTCTCTAGCGGGAGTTACGAGCAGTACTTC,CASSFSSGSYEQYF
.,13,.,TRBV6-1,TRBJ1-1,TGTGCCAGCCAACGAGAGAATCTCCTAGAAGCTTTCTTT,CASQRENLLEAFF
.,13,.,TRBV28,TRBJ2-2,TGTGCCAGCAGTTTAAAGGGCTCAGGGGAGCTGTTTTTT,CASSLKGSGELFF
TRBD1,16,.,TRBV28,TRBJ2-7,TGTGCCAGCAATGGACAGGGGCAACCTGTGGGCTACGAGCAGTACTTC,CASNGQGQPVGYEQYF
.,15,.,TRBV9,TRBJ1-1,TGTGCCAGCAGCCCCCGGTCGGGATGGAACACTGAAGCTTTCTTT,CASSPRSGWNTEAFF
TRBD1,14,.,TRBV10-2,TRBJ1-2,TGCGCCAGCAGGGGGACAGCAGCTAACTATGGCTACACCTTC,CASRGTAANYGYTF
.,14,.,TRBV5-1,TRBJ1-4,TGCGCCAGCAGCTTCTCCGGGGGCGATGAAAAACTGTTTTTT,CASSFSGGDEKLFF
.,13,.,TRBV11-2,TRBJ2-5,TGTGCCAGCAGCTTAGGTTACCAAGAGACCCAGTACTTC,CASSLGYQETQYF
TRBD2,17,once,TRBV19,TRBJ2-2,TGTGCCAGTAGCCTCGGACTAGCGGGAGGGAACACCGGGGAGCTGTTTTTT,CASSLGLAGGNTGELFF
TRBD2,16,.,TRBV5-1,TRBJ2-7,TGCGCCAGCAGCTTTTACGGGACTAGCGGCTCCTACGAGCAGTACTTC,CASSFYGTSGSYEQYF
TRBD1,15,.,TRBV19,TRBJ1-5,TGTGCCAGTAGTTTCGCCGGGACAGGGAATCAGCCCCAGCATTTT,CASSFAGTGNQPQHF
.,16,.,TRBV6-5,TRBJ1-6,TGTGCCAGCAGTTCCCGGGGAGGGACTCATAATTCACCCCTCCACTTT,CASSSRGGTHNSPLHF
.,13,.,TRBV5-4,TRBJ1-1,TGTGCCAGCATTAGGTCGCCGAACACTGAAGCTTTCTTT,CASIRSPNTEAFF
.,15,.,TRBV18,TRBJ1-3,TGTGCCAGCTCACTCGCGGTTGTATCTGGAAACACCATATATTTT,CASSLAVVSGNTIYF
TRBD1,14,.,TRBV28,TRBJ2-7,TGTGCCAGCAGCATCGGGACAGGCTTCTTGGAGCAGTACTTC,CASSIGTGFLEQYF
.,15,once,TRBV2,TRBJ1-4,TGTGCCAGCAAAAAAGAGTCCGGCCCAGGTGAAAAACTGTTTTTT,CASKKESGPGEKLFF
.,20,.,TRBV5-5,TRBJ2-3,TGTGCCAGCAGCCACTACCCTAGGGGACGCGCTAGAAATTTCACAGATACGCAGTATTTT,CASSHYPRGRARNFTDTQYF
.,13,.,TRBV27,TRBJ1-4,TGTGCCAGCAGTTTAGGTGTACGGGAAAAACTGTTTTTT,CASSLGVREKLFF
.,14,few,TRBV18,TRBJ1-2,TGTGCCAGCTCACCTGACAGCCTCCCAGGAGGCTACACCTTC,CASSPDSLPGGYTF
.,12,.,TRBV18,TRBJ2-7,TGTGCCAGCTCACTTGACCGCTCTGAGCAGTACTTC,CASSLDRSEQYF
TRBD2,16,.,TRBV30,TRBJ2-5,TGTGCCTGGAGTGTAATCACTAGCGGGAGGGGGGAGACCCAGTACTTC,CAWSVITSGRGETQYF
.,13,.,TRBV9,TRBJ2-1,TGTGCCAGCAGCCGGGGCTTGTGGGATGAGCAGTTCTTC,CASSRGLWDEQFF
TRBD1,16,.,TRBV6-1,TRBJ1-5,TGTGCCAGCAGTGTCGACAGGGATTTTAGCAATCAGCCCCAGCATTTT,CASSVDRDFSNQPQHF
.,17,once,TRBV9,TRBJ1-3,TGTGCCAGCAGCGTAGATGGGGGGCTGGTTCCTGGAAACACCATATATTTT,CASSVDGGLVPGNTIYF
TRBD2,15,.,TRBV7-7,TRBJ2-5,TGTGCTAGCAGCCCAGGACTAGCGGGAAAAGAGACCCAGTACTTC,CASSPGLAGKETQYF
.,12,.,TRBV5-4,TRBJ2-2,TGTGCCAGCAGCTTCGGGCACGGGGAGCTGTTTTTT,CASSFGHGELFF
.,19,.,TRBV21-1,TRBJ2-5,TGTGCCAGCAGCTCCCCGCGTGAGGACAGGGGGCGCCCCCAAGAGACCCAGTACTTC,CASSSPREDRGRPQETQYF
.,17,.,TRBV2,TRBJ2-1,TGTGCCAGCAGTGAAGAGATAGGGCGCCGCTCCTACAATGAGCAGTTCTTC,CASSEEIGRRSYNEQFF
TRBD1,19,.,TRBV5-4,TRBJ1-2,TGTGCCAGCAGCTTGGCCCCGTCCGGGACAGGGGGCGACTACTATGGCTACACCTTC,CASSLAPSGTGGDYYGYTF
.,15,.,TRBV7-9,TRBJ1-4,TGTGCCAGCAGCCCCCCCCAGGGCTCTAATGAAAAACTGTTTTTT,CASSPPQGSNEKLFF
.,15,.,TRBV7-9,TRBJ1-2,TGTGCCAGCAGCGACCAGGAAGTCTCATTTTCGGGCTACACCTTC,CASSDQEVSFSGYTF
TRBD2,18,.,TRBV5-1,TRBJ2-7,TGCGCCAGCAGCTTGGAGGCTAGCGGGGGGCTGACAACCTACGAGCAGTACTTC,CASSLEASGGLTTYEQYF
.,15,.,TRBV6-5,TRBJ2-7,TGTGCCAGCAGTCCGAACTACCAGGGCGGCTACGAGCAGTACTTC,CASSPNYQGGYEQYF
TRBD1,15,few,TRBV25-1,TRBJ1-1,TGTGCCAGCAGGGGGTCGACAGGGGTTTACACTGAAGCTTTCTTT,CASRGSTGVYTEAFF
.,13,.,TRBV6-5,TRBJ1-1,TGTGCCAGCAGTTTAGGCCGTGCGGGGGAAGCTTTCTTT,CASSLGRAGEAFF
TRBD1,14,.,TRBV11-2,TRBJ2-3,TGTGCCAGCAGCGAGGGACAGAACACAGATACGCAGTATTTT,CASSEGQNTDTQYF
.,15,few,TRBV6-1,TRBJ1-1,TGTGCCAGCAGTGAAGGGTTAGCGGGGGCCACTGAAGCTTTCTTT,CASSEGLAGATEAFF
.,12,.,TRBV7-2,TRBJ1-2,TGTGCCAGCAGCTTACAATCGTATGGCTACACCTTC,CASSLQSYGYTF
.,15,.,TRBV10-3,TRBJ2-2,TGTGCCATCAGTGGGGTCGGGCAAGGTGTCGGGGAGCTGTTTTTT,CAISGVGQGVGELFF